Here is one T cell receptor (beta chain) with its context. Antigen unknown. Some clones are missing from TCRdb's copy, which holds only in-frame ones; the method was immunoSEQ multiplex PCR. Seen here are tens of thousands of clones, 76% observed once, and the top ten hold about a sixth. The data were taken from a study of radiotherapy plus CTLA-4 blockade in lung cancer. Study observations and caveats: Subsequent to radiotherapy plus ipilimumab, tumor-derived TCR clones underwent expansion in blood. Response, reportedly, was best predicted by interferon-beta along with early blood T cell clone dynamics.

V trimming: 6 bases; J trimming: 4 bases; junction bases outside the gene matches: 6. Germline loops: CDR1 MDHEN, CDR2 SYDVKM. The CDR3 has 14 amino acids. The chain is built from TRBV28 and TRBJ1-2, with 9 bases aligning to TRBD1. This sequence was found in a human donor with non-small cell lung cancer whose response to radiotherapy plus ipilimumab could not be evaluated. Some clones in this sample may be carry-over from other donors' samples. The sequenced sample was peripheral blood, obtained from a patient treated with radiotherapy plus ipilimumab. Written as DNA, the CDR3 is TGTGCCAGCAGGATCCAGACAGGGGGCTATGGCTACACCTTC. It specifies CASRIQTGGYGYTF.